This TCR beta chain was captured in a study of T cells after yellow fever vaccination. Comments on this clonotype: Its target is unknown.

Study-wide results and caveats: A large majority of primary-vaccination clones showed up again after the booster (96% CD4, 75% to 90% CD8). The secondary response showed a weaker magnitude and a faster peak, day 5 versus 15. The bulk population could contribute abundant contaminating clonotypes to FACS-sorted repertoires.

By 5'RACE template switching, TCR cDNA was produced, with a universal primer site and UMIs added in the process. Each CDR3 protein gets one entry after TCRdb re-called the 5' RACE reads with MiXCR. The table has a few hundred thousand distinct CDR3 sequences, around 4% seen once. The germline gives CDR1 MDHEN, CDR2 SYDVKM. This CDR3 region has 17 residues. V lost 5 bases and J lost 1, with 18 bases in between. The chain is built from TRBV28 and TRBJ1-5; D uncertain. The sequence derives from a man between 18 and 29 years old who received the YFV17D yellow fever vaccine. Sequenced material: PBMCs, taken on the day of the yellow fever booster vaccination. The CDR3, as DNA: TGTGCCAGCAGTCCGGGTCCCGGCTTGGGGAGCAATCAGCCCCAGCATTTT. Translation: CASSPGPGLGSNQPQHF.